These 30 T cell receptor beta chains share one sample of origin, sequenced in a study of control samples from healthy donors and cancer patients. Produced via immunoSEQ multiplex PCR; TCRdb's table is partial and in-frame only. The sample shows 80,000 to 100,000 clones, over 60% of them seen only once. The source material was blood. The origin of the receptors is a woman aged 25 to 45 in good health.

This clone was recorded only once. The chain links TRBV5-1 to TRBJ2-4, with 7 bases identical to TRBD2. Germline V gives CDR1 SGHRS, CDR2 YFSETQ. The junction had 5 bases not matched to a gene; V was cut back by 6 bases and J by 2 bases. The CDR3 spans 14 residues. CDR3 loop: CASKRDPTKNIQYF. CDR3 in DNA: TGCGCCAGCAAGCGGGATCCAACCAAAAACATTCAGTACTTC.

This clone was counted once. The rearrangement uses TRBV7-6 and TRBJ2-7, with D tentatively TRBD1 or TRBD2 (6 bases each). This CDR3 is 15 amino acids long. V lost 1 base and J lost 3, with 13 bases in between. The germline V gene encodes CDR1 SGHVS and CDR2 FNYEAQ. CDR3 sequence: CASSLGGDKGYEQYF. In nucleotides, the CDR3 is TGTGCCAGCAGCTTAGGGGGGGACAAAGGCTACGAGCAGTACTTC.

The gene calls are TRBV6-5 and TRBJ2-7, with TRBD2 identical over 8 bases. V gave up 6 bases and J gave up 4 bases; unmatched junction bases: 8. The CDR3 has 14 residues. Germline assignment: CDR1 MNHEY and CDR2 SVGAGI. CDR3 in DNA: TGTGCCAGCAGCGAGAGGGGACTAGTTTACGAGCAGTACTTC. Translating gives CASSERGLVYEQYF.

The rearrangement links TRBV11-1 to TRBJ1-1, with a weak D call TRBD1 (5 bases). The germline CDR1 and CDR2 sequences are SGHAT and FQDESV (reference sequence). CDR3 length: 14 amino acids. V lost 5 bases to trimming and J lost 5 bases, with 15 bases between them. CDR3 sequence reads: CASSPYGGETEAFF. The CDR3 nucleotides read TGTGCCAGCAGCCCGTACGGGGGAGAAACTGAAGCTTTCTTT.

The chain uses TRBV10-3 and TRBJ1-2; 9 nucleotides agree with TRBD1. Trimming at V came to 6 bases and at J to 1 base, leaving 3 bases not matched to a gene. The CDR3 runs to 14 residues. In germline, CDR1 is ENHRY, CDR2 SYGVKD. CDR3 protein: CAISPGQGNYGYTF. DNA of the CDR3: TGTGCCATCAGCCCGGGACAGGGTAACTATGGCTACACCTTC.

This chain uses TRBV12-5 with TRBJ1-5; 9 bases fit TRBD1. V was clipped by 2 bases and J by 0 bases; unmatched bases: 5. Germline CDR1 is LGHNT and CDR2 is FRNRAP. The CDR3 is made up of 17 amino acids. CDR3 residues: CASGLPDRGDSNQPQHF. The CDR3 bases are TGTGCTAGTGGTTTGCCCGACAGGGGGGATAGCAATCAGCCCCAGCATTTT.

This clone was recorded once. The rearrangement links TRBV20-1 to TRBJ2-5, with D unresolved. The V end was cut by 6 bases, the J end by 2 bases, with 16 bases between. Germline lookup yields CDR1 DFQATT and CDR2 SNEGSKA (reference sequence). CDR3 length equals 14 residues. CDR3 amino acids: CSASPLGLQETQYF. CDR3 nucleotide sequence: TGCAGTGCAAGTCCTCTCGGCCTACAAGAGACCCAGTACTTC.

The rearrangement joins TRBV27 to TRBJ1-1, with TRBD1 as a possible D gene (6 bases). The CDR3 is 15 residues long. Germline V lookup: CDR1 MNHEY, CDR2 SMNVEV (reference sequence). The germline V and J ends were trimmed by 1 base and 1 base, with 10 bases remaining between them. The CDR3 DNA follows: TGTGCCAGCAGTTTATGGGGGCGCCGGAACACTGAAGCTTTCTTT. Its translation: CASSLWGRRNTEAFF.

DNA of the CDR3: TGTGCCAGCAGCATTAGACAGGGGAACACCGGGGAGCTGTTTTTT. Its translation: CASSIRQGNTGELFF. V usage is TRBV9 and J usage is TRBJ2-2; 7 bases map to TRBD1. This CDR3 is 15 amino acids long. Germline V gene lookup returns CDR1 SGDLS and CDR2 YYNGEE. V dropped 4 bases and J dropped 1; count of bases not matched to a gene: 4.

V usage is TRBV5-1 and J usage is TRBJ2-7; TRBD1 agrees at 10 bases. The V gene's germline CDR1 is SGHRS and CDR2 YFSETQ. V gave up 3 bases and J gave up 2 bases; unmatched junction bases: 5. The length of the CDR3 is 15 residues. The DNA of the CDR3 is TGCGCCAGCAGCTGGACAGGGGGTAACACCTACGAGCAGTACTTC. This translates into CASSWTGGNTYEQYF.

V is TRBV30 and J is TRBJ1-6; TRBD1 aligns across 10 bases. CDR1 and CDR2 from the germline V gene are GTSNPN and SVGIG (reference sequence). V was pared by 1 base and J by 3 bases, with 0 bases of the junction left unmatched. This CDR3 has 15 residues. CDR3 amino acids: CAWSGTGGYNSPLHF. The CDR3 nucleotides read TGTGCCTGGAGTGGGACAGGGGGCTATAATTCACCCCTCCACTTT.

The genes are TRBV2 and TRBJ1-2; D unclear. The CDR3 contains 15 residues. Between the trimmed V and J ends, which lost 6 bases and 3 bases, there was a span of 17 bases. Germline CDR1 is SNHLY and CDR2 is FYNNEI. DNA for the CDR3: TGTGCCAGCAGGAGGGATGGGCCTACCCACTATGGCTACACCTTC. Its translation: CASRRDGPTHYGYTF.

V and J are TRBV10-3 and TRBJ2-3; tentative D call: TRBD2 (5 bases). Trimming removed 6 bases at V and 0 bases at J, with 7 bases between. CDR1 and CDR2 from the germline V gene are ENHRY and SYGVKD. CDR3 length: 13 residues. The CDR3 coding sequence is TGTGCCATCAGGGACTCTAGCACAGATACGCAGTATTTT. Translated: CAIRDSSTDTQYF.

This clone was counted between two and nine times. The chain uses TRBV5-1 and TRBJ2-7; D not resolved. This CDR3 has 11 residues. V dropped 5 bases and J dropped 5 bases, with 8 bases sitting between them. Per germline, CDR1 SGHRS and CDR2 YFSETQ. The CDR3 bases are TGCGCCAGCAGGAGTCTGGACGAGCAGTACTTC. It is translated as CASRSLDEQYF.

The chain recombines TRBV19 with TRBJ1-3, with D maybe TRBD1 (5 bases). The germline V and J ends were trimmed by 9 bases and 0 bases, with 18 bases remaining between them. Germline CDR1 reads LNHDA; CDR2 reads SQIVND (reference sequence). The CDR3 covers 16 residues. The CDR3 DNA reads as TGTGCCAGCCAGGGCCCTGACAGCTTCTCTGGAAACACCATATATTTT. Its translation is CASQGPDSFSGNTIYF.

The chain combines TRBV18 with TRBJ2-1; the D is unclear. The CDR3 runs to 13 residues. Germline CDR1 and CDR2: KGHSH and LQKENI. V was cut by 6 bases and J by 10 bases, with 16 bases left in between. The CDR3 protein is CASSPTPVTEQFF. The CDR3 coding sequence is TGTGCCAGCTCCCCAACCCCCGTGACAGAGCAGTTCTTC.

The V gene is TRBV7-2, the J gene TRBJ2-6, with 7 bases lining up with TRBD2. V was clipped by 5 bases and J by 0 bases; unmatched bases: 1. Germline V gives CDR1 SGHTA, CDR2 FQGNSA. The CDR3 extends over 15 amino acids. The CDR3 sequence is CASSPGGSGANVLTF. The CDR3 DNA reads as TGTGCCAGCAGCCCGGGAGGCTCTGGGGCCAACGTCCTGACTTTC.

This clone was detected once. The CDR3 region is CASSYVSGTYEQYF. The CDR3 nucleotides read TGTGCCAGCAGTTACGTATCCGGGACCTACGAGCAGTACTTC. The J gene is TRBJ2-7, the V gene TRBV6-2 or TRBV6-3, with a possible D match to TRBD2 (5 bases). V was trimmed by 2 bases and J by 2 bases, leaving 10 bases between them. Germline lookup yields CDR1 MNHEY and CDR2 SVGEGT. The CDR3 consists of 14 residues.

V and J are TRBV5-5 and TRBJ2-1, with D possibly being TRBD1 (6 bases). Trimming shortened V by 0 bases and J by 0 bases, and 16 bases separated the two germline ends. CDR3 length: 18 residues. Looked up from germline, CDR1 is SGHKS and CDR2 is YYEKEE (reference sequence). The CDR3 sequence: CASSLETGLWSSYNEQFF. The CDR3 DNA sequence: TGTGCCAGCAGCTTGGAGACAGGACTGTGGAGCTCCTACAATGAGCAGTTCTTC.

The chain couples TRBV4-2 to TRBJ1-4; perhaps TRBD1 as D (6 bases). Looked up from germline, CDR1 is LGHNA and CDR2 is YNFKEQ. The ends were cut back, 0 bases at V and 7 bases at J, with 12 bases in the middle. The CDR3 totals 15 residues. The CDR3 region is CASSQENRESEKLFF. CDR3 bases: TGTGCCAGCAGCCAAGAGAACAGGGAGAGTGAAAAACTGTTTTTT.

The chain has TRBV5-1 and TRBJ2-1; 8 positions agree with TRBD2. J lost 0 bases, V lost 2 bases, and 1 base had no gene match. Germline V gene lookup returns CDR1 SGHRS and CDR2 YFSETQ. The CDR3 totals 15 residues. The CDR3 is CASSFTSGSYNEQFF. The CDR3 DNA reads TGCGCCAGCAGCTTTACTAGCGGCTCCTACAATGAGCAGTTCTTC.

The chain recombines TRBV7-9 with TRBJ1-5; 7 bases are a match to TRBD1. Trimming cost V 7 bases and J 7 bases; bases outside gene matches: 7. The CDR3 runs 13 residues. The germline gives CDR1 SEHNR, CDR2 FQNEAQ (reference sequence). CDR3 region: CASTREGQQPQHF. In DNA form, the CDR3 reads TGTGCCAGCACCCGAGAGGGACAGCAGCCCCAGCATTTT.

The chain joins TRBV6-2 or TRBV6-3 to TRBJ1-1; no clear D. Per the germline V gene, CDR1 is MNHEY and CDR2 is SVGEGT. V lost 0 bases and J 1 base, leaving 18 bases between the germline ends. This CDR3 comprises 18 residues. The CDR3 sequence: CASSYSSLLSRWNTEAFF. The CDR3 DNA follows: TGTGCCAGCAGTTACTCGTCGCTCCTCTCTCGTTGGAACACTGAAGCTTTCTTT.

The rearrangement joins TRBV6-1 to TRBJ1-6, with a possible D match to TRBD1 (6 bases). CDR1 and CDR2 (germline): MNHNS, SASEGT. The CDR3 is made up of 16 amino acids. Trimming shortened V by 4 bases and J by 8 bases, and 18 bases separated the two germline ends. CDR3 amino acids: CASSVQGLRLDSPLHF. CDR3 coding DNA: TGTGCCAGCAGTGTACAGGGTTTAAGGTTGGATTCACCCCTCCACTTT.

This chain uses TRBV4-2 with TRBJ2-7; 7 nucleotides agree with TRBD1. The germline CDR1 and CDR2 sequences are LGHNA and YNFKEQ. J gave up 7 bases and V 0 bases, and 18 bases lay outside the gene matches. CDR3 size: 18 residues. The CDR3 DNA follows: TGTGCCAGCAGCCAAGACCACATGGCAGGGGGTCAAGTAAGGGAGCAGTACTTC. This sequence encodes CASSQDHMAGGQVREQYF.

The V call is TRBV9, the J call TRBJ2-1; D possibly matches TRBD1 or TRBD2 (5 bases each). Trimming shortened V by 0 bases and J by 6 bases, and 13 bases separated the two germline ends. The CDR3 sequence is 15 residues long. From germline, CDR1 is SGDLS and CDR2 YYNGEE. The CDR3 sequence: CASSVATGGGNEQFF. CDR3 DNA: TGTGCCAGCAGCGTAGCCACAGGAGGTGGCAATGAGCAGTTCTTC.

This clone was found a few times. The CDR3 protein is CASSVGTANSPLHF. CDR3 coding DNA: TGTGCCAGCAGTGTCGGGACGGCTAATTCACCCCTCCACTTT. The chain couples TRBV25-1 to TRBJ1-6; a possible D gene is TRBD1 (5 bases). CDR1 MGHDK and CDR2 SYGVNS come from the germline V gene. The V end lost 4 bases, the J end lost 6 bases, and 10 bases lay between the germline ends. CDR3 size: 14 residues.

The chain employs TRBV11-3 and TRBJ2-1; TRBD1 might be the D (5 bases). CDR1 is SGHNT, CDR2 YENEEA, per germline. This CDR3 is 15 amino acids long. Trimming left V 5 bases short and J 5 bases short, with 16 bases between. CDR3 bases: TGTGCCAGCAGCCTTTTCGCGCAGGGTCACAATGAGCAGTTCTTC. Translated: CASSLFAQGHNEQFF.

The chain employs TRBV7-8 and TRBJ2-5; 10 nucleotides line up with TRBD2. The CDR3 is 15 amino acids. CDR1 and CDR2 from the germline V gene are SGHVS and FQNEAQ. Germline trimming cut 4 bases from V and 5 bases from J; bases unmatched to any gene: 7. The CDR3 region has the DNA TGTGCCAGCAGCTCCGGGCAGCGGGGGGGGGAGACCCAGTACTTC. It is translated as CASSSGQRGGETQYF.

The V call is TRBV7-3, the J call TRBJ1-2; 8 positions match TRBD1. Germline-derived CDR1 and CDR2 are SGHTA and FQGTGA. CDR3 size: 15 residues. Trimming took 6 bases from V and 4 from J; bases not matched to a gene: 10. The CDR3 DNA reads TGTGCCAGCAGGTCTCAGGGGGCGCCTCGCTATGGCTACACCTTC. It codes for CASRSQGAPRYGYTF.